The 5 T cell receptor beta chains reported below all come from one sample, sequenced in a study of blood T cells in healthy people across ages. Together with a sample-barcoded 5' primer, a J-beta primer mix was included in a second PCR lasting roughly 6 to 12 cycles. Each CDR3 protein is one row after TCRdb ran MiXCR on the 5' RACE reads. This sample yields around 1,100,000 distinct CDR3 sequences, of which around two fifths are seen a single time; approximately 14% belongs to the top ten. Sequences were obtained from blood. The receptor set was obtained from a man aged 18 to 35 in good health.

The table lists this clonotype with a count of one. The germline gene is not matched at one end of the junction; a read error may be the cause. The rearrangement uses TRBV28 and TRBJ1-2; D unclear. Germline V gene lookup returns CDR1 MDHEN and CDR2 SYDVKM. The CDR3 covers 12 residues. The CDR3 loop reads CVSSLRARGYTF. The CDR3 region has the DNA TGTGTCAGCAGTTTGAGGGCGCGGGGCTACACCTTC.

V is TRBV20-1 and J is TRBJ2-2; D is possibly TRBD2 (6 bases). The CDR3 loop spans 17 amino acids. CDR1 DFQATT and CDR2 SNEGSKA come from the germline V gene (reference sequence). Trimming cost V 1 base and J 0 bases, with 15 bases left between them. The CDR3 sequence is CSARGFGGSANTGELFF. Here the CDR3 DNA reads TGCAGTGCTAGAGGATTCGGGGGTTCCGCGAACACCGGGGAGCTGTTTTTT.

The rearrangement links TRBV7-8 to TRBJ1-1; D remains ambiguous. V gave up 5 bases and J gave up 0 bases, with 16 bases separating them. Looked up from germline, CDR1 is SGHVS and CDR2 is FQNEAQ. The length of the CDR3 is 16 residues. Written as DNA, the CDR3 is TGTGCCAGCAGCCCTGGTGGGCGGGGTATGAACACTGAAGCTTTCTTT. Translated, it gives CASSPGGRGMNTEAFF.

The chain is built from TRBV6-5 and TRBJ1-2; TRBD1 matches 10 bases. The CDR3 is 14 amino acids. Germline CDR1 is MNHEY and CDR2 is SVGAGI. V shed 5 bases, J shed 8 bases, and the junction held 8 bases outside the gene matches. The CDR3 DNA follows: TGTGCCAGCAGTGCCTGGACAGGGGGTGGCGGCTACACCTTC. Its protein is CASSAWTGGGGYTF.

This clonotype was seen more than once but under ten times. This chain uses TRBV14 with TRBJ1-2; tentatively, D is TRBD1 (5 bases). Trimming removed 1 base at V and 8 bases at J, with 8 bases between. Germline loops: CDR1 SGHDN, CDR2 FVKESK. CDR3 length: 12 residues. CDR3 amino acids: CASSQGGCGYTF. CDR3 bases: TGTGCCAGCAGCCAAGGGGGGTGCGGCTACACCTTC. The full variable domain, rest sourced from reference TRBV14 and TRBJ1-2, is EAGVTQFPSHSVIEKGQTVTLRCDPISGHDNLYWYRRVMGKEIKFLLHFVKESKQDESGMPNNRFLAERTGGTYSTLKVQPAELEDSGVYFCASSQGGCGYTFGSGTRLTVV.